These 26 T cell receptor beta chains came from one sample sequenced in a study of shared clonotypes between healthy human individuals. CD45RO-negative, CCR7-positively selected cells formed the naive CD8 fraction, excluding terminally differentiated effector memory CD45RA+ cells. The repertoire was sequenced with immunoSEQ multiplex PCR; TCRdb's copy has only in-frame clones and lacks some. The sample yields about 2 million clones, about 95% seen once. Sequences were obtained from naive CD8+ T cells sorted from blood. The source of these receptors is a man in his late teens or twenties in good health.

To note about this clone: Different DNA sequences within this sample yield the same CDR3. The chain recombines TRBV10-1 with TRBJ2-3; no definite D call. V was shortened by 3 bases and J by 2 bases, with 9 bases between the two germline ends. Germline-derived CDR1 and CDR2 are WNHNN and SYGVQD (reference sequence). This CDR3 comprises 14 residues. The CDR3 DNA reads as TGCGCCAGCAGTGATGCTAGAATCACAGATACGCAGTATTTT. Translated: CASSDARITDTQYF.

The CDR3 reads CASSLRRQAIRGNTEAFF. The DNA of the CDR3 is TGTGCCAGCAGCTTGCGGCGACAGGCCATCAGGGGGAACACTGAAGCTTTCTTT. This sequence joins TRBV5-6 and TRBJ1-1; TRBD1 is a possible D gene (6 bases). CDR1 is SGHDT and CDR2 is YYEEEE in the germline V gene. The CDR3 consists of 18 residues. The V end was cut by 1 base, the J end by 1 base, with 20 bases between.

This chain connects TRBV28 to TRBJ1-5; no clear D gene. V was pared by 4 bases and J by 7 bases, with 11 bases between. CDR1 is MDHEN and CDR2 is SYDVKM in the germline V gene. CDR3 length: 13 residues. CDR3 sequence (DNA): TGTGCCAGCAGTTATGCCGTCACCCAGCCCCAGCATTTT. Translation: CASSYAVTQPQHF.

This chain connects TRBV6-6 to TRBJ1-5; D unclear. This CDR3 contains 15 residues. Trimming took off 4 bases at V and 3 bases at J, with 13 bases between the two ends. Germline loops: CDR1 MNHNY, CDR2 SVGAGI (reference sequence). In DNA form, the CDR3 reads TGTGCCAGCAGTTCGGACTCCGAGGACAATCAGCCCCAGCATTTT. This encodes CASSSDSEDNQPQHF.

The V call is TRBV7-9, the J call TRBJ1-2, with TRBD1 matching over 8 bases. The ends lost 5 bases at V and 5 bases at J; junction bases unmatched: 7. Germline assignment: CDR1 SEHNR and CDR2 FQNEAQ (reference sequence). CDR3 size: 14 residues. The CDR3 sequence is CASSLPTGEYGYTF. In DNA form, the CDR3 reads TGTGCCAGCAGCCTACCGACAGGGGAGTATGGCTACACCTTC.

The rearrangement joins TRBV7-9 to TRBJ2-5; TRBD2 might be the D (7 bases). Germline CDR1 and CDR2: SEHNR and FQNEAQ (reference sequence). The length of the CDR3 is 15 residues. Trimming removed 4 bases from V and 3 bases from J, with 15 bases in between. In DNA form, the CDR3 reads TGTGCCAGCAGCTCCGTGGCGGGGGCGGAAGAGACCCAGTACTTC. It is translated as CASSSVAGAEETQYF. Combining the CDR3 with reference TRBV7-9 and TRBJ2-5 gives the whole variable domain DTGVSQNPRHKITKRGQNVTFRCDPISEHNRLYWYRQTLGQGPEFLTYFQNEAQLEKSRLLSDRFSAERPKGSFSTLEIQRTEQGDSAMYLCASSSVAGAEETQYFGPGTRLLVL.

The chain is built from TRBV14 and TRBJ1-3; tentatively, D is TRBD1 (5 bases). Per germline, CDR1 SGHDN and CDR2 FVKESK. The V end was cut by 3 bases, the J end by 0 bases, with 15 bases between. CDR3 length equals 17 residues. The DNA of the CDR3 is TGTGCCAGCAGCCATTATGACAGTGCTTTCTCTGGAAACACCATATATTTT. Its protein is CASSHYDSAFSGNTIYF.

This clone appeared once. The V and J genes are TRBV6-5 and TRBJ1-1; no definite D call. Per the germline V gene, CDR1 is MNHEY and CDR2 is SVGAGI. Trimming left V 5 bases short and J 5 bases short, with 12 bases between. This CDR3 is 13 amino acids long. The CDR3 loop reads CASSIGSLTEAFF. The DNA for the CDR3 is TGTGCCAGCAGTATAGGCAGTTTGACTGAAGCTTTCTTT.

J is TRBJ1-3 and V is TRBV18; the D is unclear. The CDR3 spans 15 residues. V lost 2 bases and J 0 bases, leaving 8 bases between the germline ends. Germline assignment: CDR1 KGHSH and CDR2 LQKENI. CDR3 in amino acids: CASSPGPSSGNTIYF. Written as DNA, the CDR3 is TGTGCCAGCTCACCAGGACCCAGCTCTGGAAACACCATATATTTT. Variable domain in full (rest from reference TRBV18 and TRBJ1-3): NAGVMQNPRHLVRRRGQEARLRCSPMKGHSHVYWYRQLPEEGLKFMVYLQKENIIDESGMPKERFSAEFPKEGPSILRIQQVVRGDSAAYFCASSPGPSSGNTIYFGEGSWLTVV.

The chain combines TRBV27 with TRBJ2-3; no reliable D call. CDR1 and CDR2 (germline): MNHEY, SMNVEV (reference sequence). This CDR3 spans 16 amino acids. Trimming took 4 bases from V and 2 from J, leaving 16 bases between them. In DNA form, the CDR3 reads TGTGCCAGCAGTTCAACCCCAGGTGCCTCCACAGATACGCAGTATTTT. Amino acid sequence: CASSSTPGASTDTQYF.

The V and J genes are TRBV27 and TRBJ1-1, with D possibly being TRBD1 (5 bases). Between the trimmed V and J ends, which lost 5 bases and 0 bases, there was a span of 16 bases. The CDR3 has 16 amino acids. Germline CDR1 is MNHEY and CDR2 is SMNVEV (reference sequence). The CDR3 protein is CASSPRGVLMNTEAFF. Written as DNA, the CDR3 is TGTGCCAGCAGTCCTCGGGGGGTTCTTATGAACACTGAAGCTTTCTTT.

The chain combines TRBV28 with TRBJ2-7; TRBD1 might be the D (5 bases). CDR3 length equals 13 residues. V was shortened by 5 bases and J by 4 bases, with 12 bases between the two germline ends. Germline V lookup: CDR1 MDHEN, CDR2 SYDVKM. The CDR3 reads CASSRDSLYEQYF. DNA of the CDR3: TGTGCCAGCAGTCGCGACAGCCTGTACGAGCAGTACTTC.

This chain joins TRBV4-1 and TRBJ2-3; TRBD2 matches 9 bases. Germline loops: CDR1 MGHRA, CDR2 YSYEKL. This CDR3 has 16 residues. Losses at the gene ends were 4 bases for V and 6 bases for J; bases not matched to a gene: 11. This chain's CDR3 is CASSLPGGTSIDTQYF. In nucleotides, the CDR3 is TGCGCCAGCAGCCTCCCGGGCGGGACTAGCATCGATACGCAGTATTTT.

The V and J genes are TRBV30 and TRBJ2-2; D possibly corresponds to TRBD1 (6 bases). Trimming cost V 4 bases and J 5 bases, with 8 bases left between them. Per germline, CDR1 GTSNPN and CDR2 SVGIG (reference sequence). The CDR3 spans 12 residues. CDR3 region: CAWKGGTGELFF. CDR3 nucleotides: TGTGCCTGGAAAGGGGGTACCGGGGAGCTGTTTTTT. The variable domain in full, completed from reference TRBV30 and TRBJ2-2, reads SQTIHQWPATLVQPVGSPLSLECTVEGTSNPNLYWYRQAAGRGLQLLFYSVGIGQISSEVPQNLSASRPQDRQFILSSKKLLLSDSGFYLCAWKGGTGELFFGEGSRLTVL.

This chain connects TRBV7-9 to TRBJ1-4; TRBD1 agrees at 8 bases. The germline gives CDR1 SEHNR, CDR2 FQNEAQ (reference sequence). The V segment lost 6 bases and the J segment 7 bases; nucleotides outside the gene matches: 4. The CDR3 extends over 13 amino acids. CDR3 bases: TGTGCCAGCAGATCAGGGGGCTCTGAAAAACTGTTTTTT. It encodes CASRSGGSEKLFF.

This chain links TRBV27 with TRBJ1-1; perhaps TRBD1 as D (5 bases). Trimming left V 4 bases short and J 4 bases short, with 13 bases between. Looked up from germline, CDR1 is MNHEY and CDR2 is SMNVEV (reference sequence). This CDR3 comprises 14 residues. The CDR3, as DNA: TGTGCCAGCAGTTCAGGGACGGGAGCCACTGAAGCTTTCTTT. The encoded protein is CASSSGTGATEAFF.

This clone was seen just once. The chain is built from TRBV7-9 and TRBJ1-6; D gene ambiguous. The CDR3 has 16 amino acids. Germline V gene data show CDR1 as SEHNR and CDR2 as FQNEAQ (reference sequence). Trimming took 0 bases from V and 9 from J, leaving 15 bases between them. The CDR3 region is CASSLAVTPLGSPLHF. The CDR3 nucleotides are TGTGCCAGCAGCTTAGCGGTGACGCCCCTTGGTTCACCCCTCCACTTT.

This clone appeared once. The genes are TRBV14 and TRBJ2-2, with unresolved D. There are 13 residues in the CDR3. The V gene lost 2 bases and the J gene lost 4 bases, with 5 bases spanning the gap. Germline loops: CDR1 SGHDN, CDR2 FVKESK. CDR3 coding DNA: TGTGCCAGCAGCCAATGGGGCACCGGGGAGCTGTTTTTT. Its translation: CASSQWGTGELFF.

CDR3 sequence (DNA): TGTGCCAGCAGTGAAAGGGGGAACACCGGGGAGCTGTTTTTT. It specifies CASSERGNTGELFF. The V and J genes are TRBV6-1 and TRBJ2-2; D is perhaps TRBD1 (5 bases). Per germline, CDR1 MNHNS and CDR2 SASEGT. Trimming removed 2 bases from V and 1 base from J, with 5 bases in between. The CDR3 loop spans 14 amino acids.

To note about this clone: Other DNA sequences in this specimen translate into the identical CDR3. This chain uses TRBV7-9 with TRBJ2-1; 12 bases map to TRBD2. Germline values: CDR1 SEHNR, CDR2 FQNEAQ (reference sequence). V shed 1 base and J 2 bases; nucleotides not matched to a gene: 3. CDR3 length: 17 residues. The CDR3: CASSLGLAGGPYNEQFF. The CDR3 DNA follows: TGTGCCAGCAGCTTAGGTCTAGCGGGAGGGCCCTACAATGAGCAGTTCTTC.

The chain has TRBV6-5 and TRBJ2-7; 9 bases are a match to TRBD2. Germline-derived CDR1 and CDR2 are MNHEY and SVGAGI. The CDR3 runs 14 residues. The ends lost 6 bases at V and 3 bases at J; junction bases unmatched: 6. The CDR3 sequence: CASSLAGANYEQYF. DNA for the CDR3: TGTGCCAGCAGCTTAGCGGGAGCTAACTACGAGCAGTACTTC.

The chain employs TRBV7-3 and TRBJ2-3, with 9 bases lining up with TRBD1. The CDR3 spans 15 residues. J lost 2 bases, V lost 5 bases, and 5 bases had no gene match. CDR1 and CDR2 from the germline V gene are SGHTA and FQGTGA. As DNA, the CDR3 is TGTGCCAGCAGCGCGGGACAGGGAAACACAGATACGCAGTATTTT. Translated, it gives CASSAGQGNTDTQYF. The complete variable domain, with remaining parts taken from reference TRBV7-3 and TRBJ2-3, reads GAGVSQTPSNKVTEKGKYVELRCDPISGHTALYWYRQSLGQGPEFLIYFQGTGAADDSGLPNDRFFAVRPEGSVSTLKIQRTERGDSAVYLCASSAGQGNTDTQYFGPGTRLTVL.

The chain joins TRBV5-4 to TRBJ1-1, with TRBD1 identical over 7 bases. Germline V lookup: CDR1 SGHNT, CDR2 YYREEE (reference sequence). With 2 bases clipped from V and 1 base from J, the junction kept 5 bases outside the gene matches. This CDR3 region has 15 residues. The chain's CDR3 is CASSLDREGNTEAFF. Here the CDR3 DNA reads TGTGCCAGCAGCTTAGACAGGGAGGGGAACACTGAAGCTTTCTTT.

This chain links TRBV16 with TRBJ1-2; no definite D call. CDR3 length: 14 residues. V shed 4 bases and J shed 7 bases, with 16 bases lying between them. Germline V gene sequence: CDR1 KGHSY, CDR2 FQNENV. CDR3 amino acids: CASSPLTELGGYTF. The CDR3 region has the DNA TGTGCCAGCAGCCCACTGACGGAACTGGGTGGCTACACCTTC.

The gene calls are TRBV27 and TRBJ2-7; tentatively, D is TRBD2 (7 bases). Germline CDR1 MNHEY, CDR2 SMNVEV (reference sequence). This CDR3 has 15 residues. V gave up 0 bases and J gave up 6 bases, with 15 bases separating them. The CDR3 is CASSLSRGAPAEQYF. The CDR3 DNA sequence: TGTGCCAGCAGTTTATCTCGGGGGGCGCCGGCCGAGCAGTACTTC.

The chain employs TRBV5-4 and TRBJ2-1; TRBD2 aligns across 9 bases. Per the germline V gene, CDR1 is SGHNT and CDR2 is YYREEE (reference sequence). V was pared by 0 bases and J by 9 bases, with 13 bases of the junction left unmatched. This CDR3 is 17 amino acids long. CDR3 in amino acids: CASSLEVLAGYGGEQFF. The CDR3 region has the DNA TGTGCCAGCAGCTTGGAGGTGCTAGCGGGATACGGGGGTGAGCAGTTCTTC.